This passage covers 3 T cell receptor beta chains from one sample sequenced in a study of cytomegalovirus exposure and HLA in healthy donors (dated by TCRdb to about 2017). Receptors were amplified or captured by the immunoSEQ multiplex PCR assay. A mixture of 60 forward primers for TCR Vbeta segments and 13 reverse primers for TCR Jbeta segments was used in the multiplex PCR. What TCRdb holds here is the immuneACCESS table cut down to in-frame rearrangements. Part of the clones is not present; checked against another copy, under half of the missing clones reflect an unresolved V gene, and the others are unexplained. Counted in this sample were hundreds of thousands of clones; around 83% of them appeared once. The ten largest make up 1.3% to 1.5% of the sample. Material: PBMCs. The receptor set was obtained from a girl aged 5 to 17 in good health and CMV-seronegative.

This clone occurred once. The chain carries TRBV25-1 and TRBJ2-4; 8 bases are shared with TRBD2. Germline CDR1 and CDR2: MGHDK and SYGVNS. The CDR3 spans 17 residues. The trim removed 2 bases at V and 8 bases at J, leaving 14 bases unmatched. The CDR3 DNA reads TGTGCCAGCAGTGAAGGTGTTTTAGGGCCCGGGGGGGACATTCAGTACTTC. Translated, it gives CASSEGVLGPGGDIQYF. Drawing the rest from reference TRBV25-1 and TRBJ2-4, the complete variable domain is EADIYQTPRYLVIGTGKKITLECSQTMGHDKMYWYQQDPGMELHLIHYSYGVNSTEKGDLSSESTVSRIRTEHFPLTLESARPSHTSQYLCASSEGVLGPGGDIQYFGAGTRLSVL.

J is TRBJ1-5 and V is TRBV7-2, with unresolved D. V shed 5 bases and J shed 5 bases, with 10 bases lying between them. Germline V CDR1 and CDR2: SGHTA, FQGNSA. The CDR3 consists of 13 residues. This CDR3 reads CASSPQAHQPQHF. DNA for the CDR3: TGTGCCAGCAGCCCCCAAGCCCATCAGCCCCAGCATTTT.

In this sample, this clone turned up once. This sequence joins TRBV19 and TRBJ1-1, with TRBD1 matching over 10 bases. The CDR3 extends over 12 amino acids. The junction had 4 bases not matched to a gene; V was cut back by 5 bases and J by 10 bases. The germline V gene has CDR1 LNHDA and CDR2 SQIVND (reference sequence). CDR3 sequence: CASSPGDRGAFF. The DNA for the CDR3 is TGTGCCAGTAGTCCTGGGGACAGGGGAGCTTTCTTT.